This T cell receptor beta chain was documented in a study of cytomegalovirus exposure and HLA in healthy donors. The overall study: The same platform as the approximately 660 first-cohort repertoires was used for the 120 or so validation repertoires, a later analysis reported. General study points: The finding came from a later analysis; first-cohort TCR clusters tended to co-occur in the roughly 120 validation repertoires.

Trimming cost V 0 bases and J 0 bases; bases outside gene matches: 2. This CDR3 is 16 amino acids long. Germline CDR1 and CDR2: LNHNV and YYDKDF (reference sequence). These donors were members of the approximately 110-subject validation cohort, a group separate from the approximately 700-subject first cohort. This table comes from immunoSEQ multiplex PCR, and its TCRdb copy is limited to in-frame clones, with some not included. Of about 150,000 clones in the sample, around 88% were seen once. Points on this clone: Its antigen remains unknown.

Sequences were obtained from PBMCs. The rearrangement uses TRBV15 and TRBJ1-3; 7 bases match TRBD1. This TCR came from a young man in good health and CMV-seropositive. CDR3 nucleotide sequence: TGTGCCACCAGCAGAGATAAGGGGGCCTCTGGAAACACCATATATTTT. It encodes CATSRDKGASGNTIYF. Looking up the rest from reference TRBV15 and TRBJ1-3 gives the full variable domain: DAMVIQNPRYQVTQFGKPVTLSCSQTLNHNVMYWYQQKSSQAPKLLFHYYDKDFNNEADTPDNFQSRRPNTSFCFLDIRSPGLGDTAMYLCATSRDKGASGNTIYFGEGSWLTVV.